This T cell receptor (beta chain) is drawn from a study of blood T cell repertoires in COVID-19. Overall study context: Nucleic acid was either cDNA or gDNA, and it came from T cells, B-cell-depleted T cells, or PBMCs.

Participants reported their clinical history, and cohort assignment relied on those reports. Under the authors' procedure: The assay estimated nucleated cells by amplifying reference gene primers. TCRdb's copy holds only in-frame clones and misses some; the assay was immunoSEQ multiplex PCR. The V and J calls and clone size come from that table; D and trimming were worked out from the DNA. There are hundreds of thousands of clones in the sample; about nine tenths occur only once, and 2.5% to 3% lies in the top ten. The clonotype comes from a woman in her thirties with acute COVID-19. The sample comprised PBMCs or T cells enriched from blood (not recorded which).

The CDR3 here is CASSNAWGDRNIQYF. The CDR3 DNA reads TGTGCCAGTAGTAATGCCTGGGGGGACAGGAACATTCAGTACTTC. The chain joins TRBV19 to TRBJ2-4, with TRBD1 identical over 8 bases. V dropped 4 bases and J dropped 7; count of bases not matched to a gene: 9. This CDR3 spans 15 amino acids. CDR1 is LNHDA, CDR2 SQIVND, per germline (reference sequence).